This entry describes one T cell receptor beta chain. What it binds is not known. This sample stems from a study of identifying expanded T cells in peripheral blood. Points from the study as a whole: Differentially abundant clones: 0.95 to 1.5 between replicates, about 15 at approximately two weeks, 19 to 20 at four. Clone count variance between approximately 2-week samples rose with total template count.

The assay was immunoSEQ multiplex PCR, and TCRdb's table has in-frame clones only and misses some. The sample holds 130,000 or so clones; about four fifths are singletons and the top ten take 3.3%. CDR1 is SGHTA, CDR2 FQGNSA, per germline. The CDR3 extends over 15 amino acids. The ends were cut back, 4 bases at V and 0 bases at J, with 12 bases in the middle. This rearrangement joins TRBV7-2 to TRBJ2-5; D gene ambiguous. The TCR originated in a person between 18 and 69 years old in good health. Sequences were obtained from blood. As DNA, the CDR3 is TGTGCCAGCAGCTGGGTCACATCCTACCAAGAGACCCAGTACTTC. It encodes CASSWVTSYQETQYF.